Listed below are T cell receptor beta chains from one sample, sequenced in a study of T cell repertoires in cytomegalovirus infection. TCRdb independently ran MiXCR on the reads; one entry per CDR3 protein. This sample has hundreds of thousands of distinct CDR3 sequences, with 33% found just once. These TCRs are of unknown antigen specificity. Sequences were derived from cultured PBMCs, sampled from culture after CMV antigen stimulation. These receptors originate from a human donor in good health (CMV status not recorded). Some clones in this sample may be carry-over from other donors' samples. CDR3s include the opening cysteine and the closing phenylalanine or tryptophan. The order of the fields is J gene, D gene, clone size, V gene, CDR3 protein, CDR3 DNA. A D gene is named only where the DNA matches it firmly. A row's size may be missing; if present it is once, few, many or a size class.

J: TRBJ2-1
D: NA
size: once
V: TRBV6-8
CDR3: CASSSRIYNEQFF
DNA: TGTGCCAGCAGTTCCCGGATTTACAATGAGCAGTTCTTC

J: TRBJ2-7
D: TRBD2
size: few
V: TRBV7-2
CDR3: CASSSGLAGGYYEQYF
DNA: TGTGCCAGCAGCTCGGGACTAGCGGGAGGATACTACGAGCAGTACTTC

J: TRBJ2-1
D: TRBD2
size: many
V: TRBV7-2
CDR3: CASSRRRGGGRSSYNEQFF
DNA: TGTGCCAGCAGCAGGCGAAGGGGCGGCGGGAGGAGCTCCTACAATGAGCAGTTCTTC

J: TRBJ1-1
D: NA
size: few
V: TRBV7-8
CDR3: CASSLPGRPNTEAFF
DNA: TGTGCCAGCAGCTTACCGGGACGGCCGAACACTGAAGCTTTCTTT

J: TRBJ2-7
D: TRBD2
size: many
V: TRBV7-2
CDR3: CASSLSRTSGNHEQYF
DNA: TGTGCCAGCAGCCTTTCCAGGACTAGCGGGAACCACGAGCAGTACTTC

J: TRBJ1-1
D: TRBD1
size: few
V: TRBV5-1
CDR3: CASRSTGGSAFF
DNA: TGCGCCAGCAGAAGTACAGGGGGCTCGGCTTTCTTT

J: TRBJ2-7
D: NA
size: NA
V: TRBV23-1
CDR3: CASNGDRRGDEQYF
DNA: TGCGCCAGCAACGGAGACAGAAGGGGGGACGAGCAGTACTTC

J: TRBJ2-1
D: TRBD2
size: NA
V: TRBV5-6
CDR3: CASSLLLAGVTPHEQFF
DNA: TGTGCCAGCAGCTTATTGCTAGCGGGAGTAACCCCCCATGAGCAGTTCTTC

J: TRBJ1-1
D: NA
size: few
V: TRBV7-2
CDR3: CASSLAATEDTEAFF
DNA: TGTGCCAGCAGCTTAGCGGCGACAGAGGACACTGAAGCTTTCTTT

J: TRBJ2-2
D: NA
size: few
V: TRBV7-8
CDR3: CASSFKRQTNSGELFF
DNA: TGTGCCAGCAGCTTCAAAAGGCAAACGAACTCCGGGGAGCTGTTTTTT

J: TRBJ2-7
D: TRBD2
size: many
V: TRBV7-2
CDR3: CASRKDGTSRDEQYF
DNA: TGTGCCAGCAGGAAAGATGGGACTAGCAGGGACGAGCAGTACTTC

J: TRBJ1-1
D: NA
size: NA
V: TRBV29-1
CDR3: CSGRLSTEAFF
DNA: TGCAGCGGACGTTTGAGCACTGAAGCTTTCTTT

J: TRBJ2-1
D: TRBD2
size: few
V: TRBV4-1
CDR3: CASSQEGLAGVLQFF
DNA: TGCGCCAGCAGCCAAGAGGGACTAGCGGGAGTCTTGCAGTTCTTC

J: TRBJ2-1
D: TRBD2
size: NA
V: TRBV4-1
CDR3: CASSQDPGTSNEQFF
DNA: TGCGCCAGCAGCCAAGACCCCGGGACTAGTAATGAGCAGTTCTTC

J: TRBJ2-1
D: TRBD2
size: NA
V: TRBV5-1
CDR3: CASSLAGPNEEQFF
DNA: TGCGCCAGCAGTCTAGCGGGGCCTAATGAGGAGCAGTTCTTC

J: TRBJ1-3
D: NA
size: few
V: TRBV7-6
CDR3: CASSLGRRHNSGNTIYF
DNA: TGTGCCAGCAGCTTAGGCCGGCGGCACAACTCTGGAAACACCATATATTTT

J: TRBJ2-2
D: NA
size: NA
V: TRBV7-2
CDR3: CASSQTGRELFF
DNA: TGTGCCAGCAGCCAAACCGGGAGGGAGCTGTTTTTT

J: TRBJ2-5
D: NA
size: NA
V: TRBV5-1
CDR3: CASSLEWAAKRDQYF
DNA: TGCGCCAGCAGCTTAGAGTGGGCGGCTAAGAGGGACCAGTACTTC

J: TRBJ2-1
D: NA
size: NA
V: TRBV10-3
CDR3: CAISSSMEQFF
DNA: TGTGCCATCAGTTCCTCAATGGAGCAGTTCTTC

J: TRBJ1-2
D: NA
size: NA
V: TRBV7-3
CDR3: CASSLTGRANYGYTF
DNA: TGTGCCAGCAGCTTAACGGGCAGGGCTAACTATGGCTACACCTTC

J: TRBJ2-2
D: TRBD2
size: NA
V: TRBV12-3/TRBV12-4
CDR3: CASSFGLEGGELFF
DNA: TGTGCCAGCAGTTTTGGACTAGAAGGCGGGGAGCTGTTTTTT

J: TRBJ1-5
D: NA
size: NA
V: TRBV12-5
CDR3: CASGDLNQPQHF
DNA: TGTGCTAGTGGAGATCTGAACCAGCCCCAGCATTTT

J: TRBJ1-3
D: NA
size: few
V: TRBV12-3/TRBV12-4
CDR3: CASSLRGQGSGNTIYF
DNA: TGTGCCAGCAGTTTGAGAGGCCAGGGCTCTGGAAACACCATATATTTT

J: TRBJ2-1
D: NA
size: NA
V: TRBV7-3
CDR3: CASSVNEQFF
DNA: TGTGCCAGCAGCGTCAATGAGCAGTTCTTC

J: TRBJ1-1
D: NA
size: few
V: TRBV27
CDR3: CASSKGSEAFF
DNA: TGTGCCAGCAGTAAAGGGTCTGAAGCTTTCTTT

J: TRBJ1-1
D: NA
size: many
V: TRBV7-2
CDR3: CASSPQGIVAEAFF
DNA: TGTGCCAGCAGCCCCCAGGGGATCGTGGCTGAAGCTTTCTTT

J: TRBJ2-3
D: NA
size: NA
V: TRBV24-1
CDR3: CATSDFTVGGGTQYF
DNA: TGTGCCACCAGTGATTTCACGGTGGGAGGCGGTACGCAGTATTTT

J: TRBJ2-1
D: TRBD2
size: few
V: TRBV6-2/TRBV6-3
CDR3: CASSALKREFNEQFF
DNA: TGTGCCAGCAGTGCCTTGAAGCGGGAGTTTAATGAGCAGTTCTTC

J: TRBJ2-1
D: NA
size: NA
V: TRBV7-9
CDR3: CASSLEMGLEQFF
DNA: TGTGCCAGCAGCTTAGAGATGGGACTGGAGCAGTTCTTC

J: TRBJ1-1
D: NA
size: few
V: TRBV12-3/TRBV12-4
CDR3: CASSFAGVTEAFF
DNA: TGTGCCAGCAGTTTTGCGGGCGTGACTGAAGCTTTCTTT

J: TRBJ2-1
D: TRBD2
size: NA
V: TRBV9
CDR3: CASSAGGSGGYNEQFF
DNA: TGTGCCAGCAGCGCCGGGGGGAGCGGTGGATACAATGAGCAGTTCTTC

J: TRBJ2-1
D: NA
size: NA
V: TRBV19
CDR3: CASSISSLNEQFF
DNA: TGTGCCAGTAGTATCTCGAGCCTCAATGAGCAGTTCTTC

J: TRBJ1-6
D: NA
size: few
V: TRBV27
CDR3: CASSLEGSLTSLATRASPLHF
DNA: TGTGCCAGCAGTCTCGAGGGCAGCCTTACAAGCCTTGCCACCCGGGCCTCACCCCTCCACTTT

J: TRBJ1-2
D: NA
size: NA
V: TRBV29-1
CDR3: CGFRENYGYTF
DNA: TGCGGCTTCAGGGAAAACTATGGCTACACCTTC

J: TRBJ2-5
D: NA
size: NA
V: TRBV7-8
CDR3: CASRQRWGAETQYF
DNA: TGTGCCAGCAGACAACGTTGGGGGGCAGAGACCCAGTACTTC

J: TRBJ2-1
D: TRBD1
size: NA
V: TRBV9
CDR3: CASSPGTGRVGSYNEQFF
DNA: TGTGCCAGCAGCCCCGGGACAGGGAGGGTCGGCTCCTACAATGAGCAGTTCTTC

J: TRBJ1-1
D: NA
size: many
V: TRBV7-3
CDR3: CASSLEQTNTEAFF
DNA: TGTGCCAGCAGCTTAGAACAGACGAACACTGAAGCTTTCTTT

J: TRBJ1-2
D: TRBD1
size: NA
V: TRBV19
CDR3: CASRGGQEGYGYTF
DNA: TGTGCCAGTAGAGGGGGACAGGAAGGTTATGGCTACACCTTC

J: TRBJ2-1
D: TRBD2
size: NA
V: TRBV6-2/TRBV6-3
CDR3: CASSLLAGEHNEQFF
DNA: TGTGCCAGCAGCCTACTAGCGGGAGAACACAATGAGCAGTTCTTC

J: TRBJ1-1
D: NA
size: NA
V: TRBV6-2/TRBV6-3
CDR3: CASSYGGSATKAFF
DNA: TGTGCCAGCAGTTACGGCGGTTCTGCGACTAAAGCTTTCTTT

J: TRBJ2-5
D: TRBD2
size: NA
V: TRBV7-7
CDR3: CASSLQREGVETQYF
DNA: TGTGCTAGCAGCTTACAGCGGGAGGGGGTAGAGACCCAGTACTTC

J: TRBJ2-3
D: TRBD2
size: NA
V: TRBV28
CDR3: CASSALAGEPDTQYF
DNA: TGTGCCAGCAGTGCACTAGCGGGAGAACCAGATACGCAGTATTTT

J: TRBJ2-5
D: NA
size: NA
V: TRBV4-3
CDR3: CASSQDGRRKGVQETQYF
DNA: TGCGCCAGCAGCCAAGATGGCAGACGGAAAGGGGTCCAAGAGACCCAGTACTTC

J: TRBJ2-4
D: NA
size: NA
V: TRBV7-2
CDR3: CASSPGAPSGIQYF
DNA: TGTGCCAGCTCCCCCGGGGCGCCCTCAGGCATTCAGTACTTC

J: TRBJ2-1
D: NA
size: few
V: TRBV7-6
CDR3: CASSQSSYNEQFF
DNA: TGTGCCAGCAGCCAGAGCTCCTACAATGAGCAGTTCTTC

J: TRBJ1-1
D: TRBD1
size: many
V: TRBV7-4
CDR3: CASSLVGGEAFF
DNA: TGTGCCAGCAGCTTAGTAGGGGGCGAAGCTTTCTTT

J: TRBJ2-5
D: TRBD1
size: NA
V: TRBV7-9
CDR3: CASSPKRDRVGKTQYF
DNA: TGTGCCAGCTCACCGAAACGGGACAGGGTAGGAAAGACCCAGTACTTC

J: TRBJ2-7
D: NA
size: NA
V: TRBV3-1
CDR3: CASSQVNTDYEQYF
DNA: TGTGCCAGCAGCCAAGTCAACACCGACTACGAGCAGTACTTC

J: TRBJ2-5
D: TRBD2
size: once
V: TRBV29-1
CDR3: CSAILVGVLAGKSPETQYF
DNA: TGCAGCGCCATCCTGGTGGGTGTACTAGCGGGGAAGTCCCCAGAGACCCAGTACTTC

J: TRBJ1-2
D: NA
size: NA
V: TRBV29-1
CDR3: CSGFGANYGYTF
DNA: TGCAGCGGATTCGGGGCTAACTATGGCTACACCTTC

J: TRBJ1-1
D: NA
size: many
V: TRBV7-8
CDR3: CASSGRREIYTEAFF
DNA: TGTGCCAGCAGCGGTCGCAGGGAAATATACACTGAAGCTTTCTTT

J: TRBJ2-2
D: NA
size: NA
V: TRBV7-2
CDR3: CASRPPSANTGELFF
DNA: TGTGCCAGCAGGCCACCTAGCGCGAACACCGGGGAGCTGTTTTTT

J: TRBJ2-1
D: NA
size: NA
V: TRBV11-2
CDR3: CASSLVVCNEQFF
DNA: TGTGCCAGCAGCTTAGTCGTTTGCAATGAGCAGTTCTTC

J: TRBJ1-2
D: NA
size: NA
V: TRBV4-3
CDR3: CASSQDPDFYGYTF
DNA: TGCGCCAGCAGCCAAGACCCGGACTTCTATGGCTACACCTTC

J: TRBJ2-5
D: NA
size: NA
V: TRBV12-3/TRBV12-4
CDR3: CASSLVGVGAQETQYF
DNA: TGTGCCAGCAGTTTAGTTGGTGTGGGAGCCCAAGAGACCCAGTACTTC

J: TRBJ1-4
D: NA
size: NA
V: TRBV25-1
CDR3: CASSEGGRRVEKLFF
DNA: TGTGCCAGCAGTGAAGGGGGGCGCCGGGTTGAAAAACTGTTTTTT

J: TRBJ2-6
D: NA
size: NA
V: TRBV4-3
CDR3: CASSQDRGRGSGANVLTF
DNA: TGCGCCAGCAGCCAAGATAGAGGCCGCGGCTCTGGGGCCAACGTCCTGACTTTC

J: TRBJ2-3
D: TRBD2
size: many
V: TRBV7-2
CDR3: CASSLVPPIASGHSTDTQYF
DNA: TGTGCCAGCAGCTTAGTCCCCCCGATCGCTAGCGGGCATAGCACAGATACGCAGTATTTT

J: TRBJ2-5
D: TRBD2
size: few
V: TRBV7-4
CDR3: CASSSPLAEREKEETQYF
DNA: TGTGCCAGCAGCTCCCCTCTCGCCGAGCGGGAGAAGGAGGAGACCCAGTACTTC